This TCR beta chain was sequenced during a study of T cells in localized non-small cell lung cancer. The study, taken as a whole, reports: A raised T cell density in blood coincided with lengthier overall survival.

TCRdb keeps only in-frame clones here, not all; method: immunoSEQ multiplex PCR. The sample comprises tens of thousands of clones, approximately 85% of which are singletons, and roughly 14% rests with the top ten. As to this clone: Its specificity is not known.

This CDR3 has 14 amino acids. V lost 4 bases, J lost 5 bases, and 15 bases lay in between. Per the germline V gene, CDR1 is SGHRS and CDR2 is YFSETQ. The J gene is TRBJ2-5, the V gene TRBV5-1; D perhaps matches TRBD2 (5 bases). Sample: peripheral blood, taken before any cancer treatment. The sequence was obtained from an older female donor with stage I lung adenocarcinoma. This chain's CDR3 is CASSASLGEETQYF. The DNA for the CDR3 is TGCGCCAGCAGCGCGTCACTAGGAGAGGAGACCCAGTACTTC.